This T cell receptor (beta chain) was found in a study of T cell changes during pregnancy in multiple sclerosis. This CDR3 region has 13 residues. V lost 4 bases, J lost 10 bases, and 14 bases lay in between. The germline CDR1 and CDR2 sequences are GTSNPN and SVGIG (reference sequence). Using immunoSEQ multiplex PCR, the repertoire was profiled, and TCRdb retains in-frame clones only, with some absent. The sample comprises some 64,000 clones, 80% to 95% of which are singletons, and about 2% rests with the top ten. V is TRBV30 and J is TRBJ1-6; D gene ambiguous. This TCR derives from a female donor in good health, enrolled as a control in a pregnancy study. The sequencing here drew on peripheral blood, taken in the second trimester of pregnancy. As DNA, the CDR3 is TGTGCCTGGAACGGAGGGATCGGATCACCCCTCCACTTT. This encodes CAWNGGIGSPLHF.